This record looks at one TCR beta chain sequence and its context. These data come from a study of T cells in Graves' hyperthyroidism and ophthalmopathy. The investigators amplified TCR beta CDR3 regions from RNA transcripts. With the HTBI primer set, the TCR CDR3 went through a first round of RT-PCR. TCRdb called the multiplex PCR reads again in MiXCR, with one record for every CDR3 protein. The table lists some 340,000 distinct CDR3 sequences, approximately 13% of them singletons. The CDR3 covers 16 residues. With 3 bases clipped from V and 0 bases from J, the junction kept 6 bases outside the gene matches. Germline loops: CDR1 KGHSH, CDR2 LQKENI.

Sequencing was performed on blood. The genes are TRBV18 and TRBJ2-3; TRBD1 matches 7 bases. This TCR was sampled from a woman between 40 and 50 years old with Graves' ophthalmopathy. This CDR3 is CASSPRTGQSTDTQYF. DNA for the CDR3: TGTGCCAGCTCACCTCGGACGGGACAGAGCACAGATACGCAGTATTTT. The full variable domain, its missing parts supplied by reference TRBV18 and TRBJ2-3, is NAGVMQNPRHLVRRRGQEARLRCSPMKGHSHVYWYRQLPEEGLKFMVYLQKENIIDESGMPKERFSAEFPKEGPSILRIQQVVRGDSAAYFCASSPRTGQSTDTQYFGPGTRLTVL.